This entry describes one T cell receptor beta chain. The data stem from a study of CD8+ T cells in alopecia areata. Study-level background: Once tofacitinib had been taken for 6 to 18 months, 6 months off drug followed. The percentage of affected scalp area served as the score of severity for treated patients.

Noted treatment: oral pan-JAK inhibitor, 5-10 mg twice daily. The CDR3 loop spans 15 amino acids. The V and J ends lost 5 bases and 5 bases, in that order; junction bases with no gene match: 7. Per germline, CDR1 SEHNR and CDR2 FQNEAQ (reference sequence). Once RNA had been extracted, it was reverse transcribed into cDNA to act as the sequencing template. The repertoire was sequenced with immunoSEQ multiplex PCR; TCRdb's copy has only in-frame clones and lacks some. The sample yields around 200,000 clones, 50% to 65% seen once. This TCR was recovered from a human donor with alopecia areata. The chain is built from TRBV7-9 and TRBJ2-7; 12 nucleotides line up with TRBD2. This specimen was CD8+ T cells sorted from blood, taken at week 24, from a patient treated with tofacitinib. The CDR3 loop reads CASSRVGLAGHEQYF. DNA for the CDR3: TGTGCCAGCAGCCGGGTGGGACTAGCGGGCCACGAGCAGTACTTC.